The T cell receptor beta chain described here comes from a study of blood T cell repertoires in COVID-19. The repertoire was sequenced with immunoSEQ multiplex PCR; TCRdb's copy has only in-frame clones and lacks some. The sample shows about 30,000 clones, approximately 85% of them seen only once. The CDR3 contains 18 residues. J lost 8 bases, V lost 4 bases, and 15 bases had no gene match. CDR1 and CDR2 from the germline V gene are SGDLS and YYNGEE. This TCR was recovered from a man aged 55 to 70 with active COVID-19. Sequenced input: peripheral blood. V and J are TRBV9 and TRBJ2-1, with 13 bases fitting TRBD2. The CDR3 loop reads CASSPRGVLAGGLDEQFF. For the CDR3, the DNA is TGTGCCAGCAGCCCCCGCGGGGTACTAGCGGGAGGGTTGGATGAGCAGTTCTTC.